The T cell receptor (beta chain) described here comes from a study of CD8+ T cells in alopecia areata. Stated treatment: oral pan-JAK inhibitor, 5-10 mg twice daily. Sequencing templates came from extracted RNA that was reverse transcribed into cDNA. Assay: immunoSEQ multiplex PCR; the TCRdb copy retains only in-frame clones and omits some. The data show more than 150,000 clones, around 60% seen once. Material: CD4+ T cells sorted from blood, obtained at week 4, from a patient treated with tofacitinib. The clonotype comes from a human donor with alopecia areata.

CDR3 amino acids: CASSRVTVGLAGGYNEQFF. CDR3 bases: TGTGCCAGCAGCCGCGTGACAGTAGGACTAGCGGGGGGTTACAATGAGCAGTTCTTC. The V gene is TRBV5-4, the J gene TRBJ2-1, with 14 bases fitting TRBD2. The CDR3 runs to 19 residues. CDR1 SGHNT and CDR2 YYREEE come from the germline V gene (reference sequence). V gave up 4 bases and J gave up 4 bases; unmatched junction bases: 13.